This T cell receptor (beta chain) appears in the sequencing data of a study of blood T cell repertoires in COVID-19. The germline CDR1 and CDR2 sequences are MGHRA and YSYEKL. This CDR3 spans 15 amino acids. Trimming took off 4 bases at V and 3 bases at J, with 16 bases between the two ends. The table came from immunoSEQ multiplex PCR; TCRdb's copy has only in-frame clones and leaves some out. The data hold under 250,000 clones, with 80% to 90% observed a single time. The TCR comes from a woman between 25 and 40 years old who had been exposed to COVID-19. The chain uses TRBV4-1 and TRBJ2-7; perhaps TRBD1 as D (5 bases). The sample consisted of PBMCs or T cells enriched from blood (not recorded which). The CDR3 nucleotides are TGCGCCAGCAGCCCACGCTATCAGGGTAACTACGAGCAGTACTTC. Translating gives CASSPRYQGNYEQYF.